This TCR beta chain was captured by sequencing in a study of blood T cell repertoires in COVID-19. Method: immunoSEQ multiplex PCR; TCRdb's copy keeps in-frame clones and lacks some. This table has over 300,000 clones, more than 75% appearing once. Germline CDR1 and CDR2: LNHDA and SQIVND (reference sequence). The germline V and J ends were trimmed by 6 bases and 1 base, with 9 bases remaining between them. The length of the CDR3 is 13 residues. This chain uses TRBV19 with TRBJ1-1; D not certain. This sequence was found in a woman in her twenties or thirties with acute COVID-19. Material: PBMCs or T cells enriched from blood (not recorded which). The CDR3 DNA is TGTGCCAGTAGCACGGTTCGGAACACTGAAGCTTTCTTT. This codes for CASSTVRNTEAFF.